A selection of T cell receptor beta chains follows, all from one sample in a study of T cell responses to AZD1222 COVID-19 vaccine. Libraries were prepared by immunoSEQ multiplex PCR; TCRdb keeps only in-frame clonotypes and omits some of them. Among approximately 89,000 clones, nearly 90% were seen once, and the ten largest hold about 2.5%. The sequencing used peripheral blood, collected on day 0 of AZD1222 vaccination. These receptors all come from an adult in good health. Both conserved end residues are part of each CDR3. D genes are given only for firm matches. Only some rows state a clone size, as once, few, many or a class for expanded clones.

NA	NA	TRBJ1-4	TRBV2	CASQYQGSNEKLFF	TGTGCCAGCCAATACCAGGGTTCTAATGAAAAACTGTTTTTT
NA	TRBD2	TRBJ2-2	TRBV6-2/TRBV6-3	CASSYSPFIAGDNTGELFF	TGTGCCAGCAGTTACTCCCCCTTTATAGCGGGAGATAACACCGGGGAGCTGTTTTTT
NA	TRBD1	TRBJ2-7	TRBV28	CASSLPGGYEQYF	TGTGCCAGCAGTTTGCCAGGGGGCTACGAGCAGTACTTC
NA	TRBD2	TRBJ2-7	TRBV5-1	CASNPGGYEQYF	TGCGCCAGCAACCCGGGGGGCTACGAGCAGTACTTC
once	NA	TRBJ1-3	TRBV19	CASSISGGNTIYF	TGTGCCAGTAGTATATCAGGCGGAAACACCATATATTTT
NA	NA	TRBJ1-1	TRBV7-9	CASSLNPGAFF	TGTGCCAGCAGCTTAAATCCTGGAGCTTTCTTT
NA	NA	TRBJ2-1	TRBV5-1	CASSLGRALYNEQFF	TGCGCCAGCAGCTTGGGGCGGGCTTTGTACAATGAGCAGTTCTTC
NA	TRBD1	TRBJ1-2	TRBV7-9	CASSLTGFGYTF	TGTGCCAGCAGCTTGACAGGGTTCGGCTACACCTTC
NA	NA	TRBJ2-2	TRBV3-1/TRBV3-2	CASSPTQTAGELFF	TGTGCCAGCAGCCCTACCCAGACGGCCGGGGAGCTGTTTTTT
once	NA	TRBJ1-3	TRBV3-1/TRBV3-2	CASSQDRFRKFSGNTIYF	TGTGCCAGCAGCCAAGATCGTTTCAGGAAATTCTCTGGAAACACCATATATTTT
once	TRBD1	TRBJ2-7	TRBV6-5	CARKSTGGPLEQYF	TGTGCCAGGAAGTCGACAGGGGGTCCCCTCGAGCAGTACTTC
NA	NA	TRBJ1-2	TRBV10-1	CASRVPPGPGLVYGYTF	TGCGCCAGCCGAGTACCGCCGGGACCAGGATTAGTCTATGGCTACACCTTC
NA	NA	TRBJ1-1	TRBV7-8	CASSAFAGANTEAFF	TGTGCCAGCAGCGCTTTCGCAGGAGCGAACACTGAAGCTTTCTTT
NA	NA	TRBJ1-1	TRBV5-5	CASSEGWNTEAFF	TGTGCCAGCAGCGAGGGTTGGAACACTGAAGCTTTCTTT